Below are 32 T cell receptor beta chains sequenced from a single sample in a study of response to subunit inactivated influenza vaccine. TCRdb independently ran MiXCR on the RT-PCR reads; one entry per CDR3 protein. This table holds about 240,000 distinct CDR3 sequences, more than 10% found once. Sequencing was performed on non-naive T cells sorted from PBMCs, taken around 14 days before vaccination. The receptors here all came from a man aged 45-65 years who received an inactivated influenza vaccine.

This clonotype was found a few times. The V call is TRBV6-1, the J call TRBJ2-3, with 9 bases matching TRBD2. V lost 6 bases, J lost 5 bases, and 9 bases stayed unmatched. Germline CDR1 is MNHNS and CDR2 is SASEGT. This CDR3 contains 15 residues. The CDR3 protein is CASSLGGGGVDTQYF. The CDR3 DNA reads TGTGCCAGCAGCCTGGGCGGGGGGGGGGTAGATACGCAGTATTTT.

The chain combines TRBV29-1 with TRBJ1-2; TRBD1 matches 9 bases. The junction had 9 bases not matched to a gene; V was cut back by 6 bases and J by 7 bases. CDR3 length: 13 amino acids. The germline V gene has CDR1 SQVTM and CDR2 ANQGSEA. CDR3 protein: CSVTKGQGFGYTF. CDR3 coding DNA: TGCAGCGTGACGAAGGGACAGGGTTTTGGCTACACCTTC.

A few counts support this clonotype. The chain combines TRBV11-2 with TRBJ2-1; the D gene is possibly TRBD2 (5 bases). Trimming removed 0 bases at V and 10 bases at J, with 10 bases between. Germline CDR1 and CDR2: SGHAT and FQNNGV. The CDR3 has 13 amino acids. The CDR3 is CASSLDTLAEQFF. The CDR3, as DNA: TGTGCCAGCAGCTTAGACACCTTAGCGGAGCAGTTCTTC.

The V gene is TRBV20-1, the J gene TRBJ2-3, with 7 bases that match TRBD2. The V gene's germline CDR1 is DFQATT and CDR2 SNEGSKA (reference sequence). The CDR3 totals 13 residues. Germline trimming cut 6 bases from V and 1 base from J; bases unmatched to any gene: 4. In DNA form, the CDR3 reads TGCAGTGCCACGAGCGGGGGCACAGATACGCAGTATTTT. This encodes CSATSGGTDTQYF.

This clonotype appeared many times. The chain joins TRBV28 to TRBJ2-5, with D possibly being TRBD1 or TRBD2 (5 bases each). The CDR3 has 13 residues. Between the trimmed V and J ends, which lost 6 bases and 5 bases, there was a span of 13 bases. Germline loops: CDR1 MDHEN, CDR2 SYDVKM. The CDR3 region is CASSHGTRETQYF. The CDR3 DNA reads as TGTGCCAGCAGCCACGGGACCCGGGAGACCCAGTACTTC.

V is TRBV12-3 or TRBV12-4 and J is TRBJ2-3, with 9 bases lining up with TRBD2. This CDR3 region has 15 residues. The J segment lost 4 bases and the V segment lost 5 bases, leaving 7 bases of the junction unmatched. The CDR3 sequence is CASSHGTSSPDTQYF. Written as DNA, the CDR3 is TGTGCCAGCAGTCACGGGACTAGCAGCCCAGATACGCAGTATTTT.

The chain couples TRBV18 to TRBJ1-5, with D uncertain. V gave up 1 base and J gave up 5 bases, with 9 bases separating them. This CDR3 comprises 14 residues. Germline assignment: CDR1 KGHSH and CDR2 LQKENI. CDR3 nucleotides: TGTGCCAGCTCACCACAAGGGTTTGATCAGCCCCAGCATTTT. It encodes CASSPQGFDQPQHF.

V usage is TRBV13 and J usage is TRBJ1-2; D is perhaps TRBD1 (5 bases). The CDR3 covers 14 residues. Trimming removed 4 bases at V and 4 bases at J, with 13 bases between. The germline V gene encodes CDR1 PRHDT and CDR2 FYEKMQ (reference sequence). The CDR3 DNA is TGTGCCAGCAGCTCCAACAGGTTGCGCTATGGCTACACCTTC. It translates to CASSSNRLRYGYTF.

This clonotype was seen a few times. V usage is TRBV20-1 and J usage is TRBJ2-7, with 7 bases identical to TRBD1. The CDR3 totals 15 residues. The germline CDR1 and CDR2 sequences are DFQATT and SNEGSKA (reference sequence). The trim removed 5 bases at V and 5 bases at J, leaving 15 bases unmatched. Here the CDR3 reads CSAQAWTGLVNEQYF. The CDR3 DNA follows: TGCAGTGCTCAAGCCTGGACAGGCCTTGTCAACGAGCAGTACTTC.

This clonotype was observed a handful of times. The gene calls are TRBV27 and TRBJ2-2; 11 positions match TRBD1. Germline lookup yields CDR1 MNHEY and CDR2 SMNVEV (reference sequence). Germline trimming cut 5 bases from V and 7 bases from J; bases unmatched to any gene: 9. The CDR3 is 16 residues long. CDR3 region: CASSGAGTGGIGELFF. The CDR3 nucleotides are TGTGCCAGCAGTGGCGCCGGGACAGGGGGTATCGGGGAGCTGTTTTTT.

This clonotype was counted a few times. The chain recombines TRBV20-1 with TRBJ2-6; D uncertain. V lost 0 bases to trimming and J lost 2 bases, with 11 bases between them. Germline V CDR1 and CDR2: DFQATT, SNEGSKA (reference sequence). The CDR3 contains 16 residues. The CDR3 DNA reads TGCAGTGCTAGAGATGGAGCAGGAGCTGGGGCCAACGTCCTGACTTTC. It is translated as CSARDGAGAGANVLTF.

J is TRBJ2-1 and V is TRBV12-3 or TRBV12-4, with D unclear. CDR3 size: 12 residues. Trimming pared 2 bases from V and 4 bases from J, leaving 3 bases between. The CDR3 nucleotides read TGTGCCAGCAGTTTAAAATACAATGAGCAGTTCTTC. Amino acids: CASSLKYNEQFF.

In this sample, this clonotype turned up many times. CDR3 region: CSAGQQNQPQHF. CDR3 DNA: TGCAGTGCGGGGCAGCAAAATCAGCCCCAGCATTTT. The chain employs TRBV20-1 and TRBJ1-5; possible D gene TRBD1, 5 bases. Trimming stripped 6 bases from V and 4 bases from J, with 10 bases between. In germline, CDR1 is DFQATT, CDR2 SNEGSKA (reference sequence). The CDR3 runs 12 residues.

This clonotype was observed a few times. The chain couples TRBV6-2 or TRBV6-3 to TRBJ2-1; 15 bases line up with TRBD2. This CDR3 comprises 20 residues. Germline V gene data show CDR1 as MNHEY and CDR2 as SVGEGT. After removal of 2 bases from V and 1 base from J, the junction contained 9 bases not matched to a gene. The CDR3 DNA is TGTGCCAGCAGTTACGTGGCAGTGGGACTAGCGGGAGGATCCTACAATGAGCAGTTCTTC. Translating it yields CASSYVAVGLAGGSYNEQFF.

The rearrangement links TRBV20-1 to TRBJ2-3; 9 bases map to TRBD2. Per germline, CDR1 DFQATT and CDR2 SNEGSKA (reference sequence). The CDR3 contains 17 residues. J lost 0 bases, V lost 1 base, and 8 bases had no gene match. CDR3 sequence: CSARVLAGRGSTDTQYF. DNA for the CDR3: TGCAGTGCTAGAGTTCTAGCGGGGAGAGGAAGCACAGATACGCAGTATTTT.

This sequence joins TRBV5-5 and TRBJ2-7; D remains unclear. The CDR3 consists of 13 residues. V dropped 0 bases and J dropped 7 bases, with 11 bases sitting between them. Germline loops: CDR1 SGHKS, CDR2 YYEKEE (reference sequence). This chain's CDR3 is CASSLVLYLEQYF. As DNA, the CDR3 is TGTGCCAGCAGCTTGGTGCTATACTTGGAGCAGTACTTC.

This clonotype was observed a few times. The chain uses TRBV18 and TRBJ2-7; 9 bases align to TRBD2. This CDR3 contains 14 residues. Germline V CDR1 and CDR2: KGHSH, LQKENI. J was trimmed by 5 bases and V by 3 bases; bases with no gene match: 5. CDR3 amino acids: CASSPRREGHEQYF. For the CDR3, the DNA is TGTGCCAGCTCACCTAGGCGGGAGGGCCACGAGCAGTACTTC.

This clonotype has a handful of counts. The chain couples TRBV6-1 to TRBJ2-7; 14 bases line up with TRBD2. The junction had 7 bases not matched to a gene; V was cut back by 6 bases and J by 3 bases. Per germline, CDR1 MNHNS and CDR2 SASEGT. The CDR3 consists of 16 residues. CDR3 bases: TGTGCCAGCAGCAAAGGGACTAGCGGGGGCAGCTACGAGCAGTACTTC. This gives the protein CASSKGTSGGSYEQYF.

This clonotype was detected only a few times. The rearrangement joins TRBV12-3 or TRBV12-4 to TRBJ2-7; 7 nucleotides match TRBD2. The CDR3 length is 13 residues. After removal of 8 bases from V and 6 bases from J, the junction contained 10 bases not matched to a gene. For the CDR3, the DNA is TGTGCCAGCGGTATGTTTGGCGGGGGCGAGCAGTACTTC. Its translation: CASGMFGGGEQYF.

This clonotype was observed a few times. V is TRBV3-1 and J is TRBJ2-2; no reliable D call. Trimming took 0 bases from V and 1 from J, leaving 9 bases between them. This CDR3 contains 16 residues. Germline V gene sequence: CDR1 LGHDT, CDR2 YNNKEL (reference sequence). The CDR3 reads CASSQDTPRNTGELFF. The CDR3 DNA sequence: TGTGCCAGCAGCCAAGATACTCCTAGGAACACCGGGGAGCTGTTTTTT.

There are a few counts of this clonotype. This chain links TRBV6-2 or TRBV6-3 with TRBJ2-7, with D possibly matching TRBD2 (6 bases). The length of the CDR3 is 13 residues. CDR1 is MNHEY and CDR2 is SVGEGT in the germline V gene. V was shortened by 6 bases and J by 6 bases, with 15 bases between the two germline ends. CDR3 DNA: TGTGCCAGCAGCCGACCGGGGACTGGCGAGCAGTACTTC. Protein product: CASSRPGTGEQYF.

V usage is TRBV4-3 and J usage is TRBJ1-6; unclear D gene. Germline CDR1 is LGHNA and CDR2 is YSLEER. The CDR3 extends over 13 amino acids. The germline V and J ends were trimmed by 0 bases and 8 bases, with 5 bases remaining between them. The CDR3 sequence is CASSQEEDSPLHF. Here the CDR3 DNA reads TGCGCCAGCAGCCAAGAAGAAGATTCACCCCTCCACTTT.

This clonotype was picked up many times. The chain carries TRBV20-1 and TRBJ2-3; D is possibly TRBD1 (5 bases). V shed 5 bases and J shed 0 bases, with 12 bases lying between them. Germline lookup yields CDR1 DFQATT and CDR2 SNEGSKA (reference sequence). This CDR3 comprises 14 residues. The CDR3 sequence: CSAAQGSSTDTQYF. The CDR3 DNA reads TGCAGTGCTGCCCAGGGTAGCAGCACAGATACGCAGTATTTT.

The V and J genes are TRBV19 and TRBJ2-1; 7 nucleotides agree with TRBD2. CDR3 length equals 13 residues. Germline CDR1 reads LNHDA; CDR2 reads SQIVND (reference sequence). The V and J ends lost 6 bases and 12 bases, in that order; junction bases with no gene match: 11. The chain's CDR3 is CASRETSTSRQFF. CDR3 sequence (DNA): TGTGCCAGTAGGGAGACTAGCACCTCCCGGCAGTTCTTC.

This clonotype was observed at least ten times. The V call is TRBV7-9, the J call TRBJ1-6, with 8 bases that match TRBD1. The ends lost 4 bases at V and 6 bases at J; junction bases unmatched: 8. Germline loops: CDR1 SEHNR, CDR2 FQNEAQ (reference sequence). The CDR3 loop spans 16 amino acids. The CDR3 nucleotides read TGTGCCAGCAGCTCCCTTGGACAGGGCATTAATTCACCCCTCCACTTT. It is translated as CASSSLGQGINSPLHF.

At least ten counts were recorded for this clonotype. The V gene is TRBV29-1, the J gene TRBJ2-3; D possibly corresponds to TRBD2 (5 bases). CDR1 SQVTM and CDR2 ANQGSEA come from the germline V gene. The V end was cut by 7 bases, the J end by 0 bases, with 8 bases between. The CDR3 sequence is 12 residues long. The CDR3, as DNA: TGCAGCGCATGGAGGAGCACAGATACGCAGTATTTT. Its protein product is CSAWRSTDTQYF.

This clonotype has only a few counts. The chain combines TRBV2 with TRBJ1-6; D is unclear. The germline gives CDR1 SNHLY, CDR2 FYNNEI. The CDR3 sequence is 13 residues long. The V and J ends lost 4 bases and 7 bases respectively, with 8 bases between them. DNA of the CDR3: TGTGCCAGCAGTGGGGCCCTCAATTCACCCCTCCACTTT. It encodes CASSGALNSPLHF.

This clonotype showed up just a few times. This chain connects TRBV6-6 to TRBJ2-7, with D possibly matching TRBD2 (5 bases). The germline CDR1 and CDR2 sequences are MNHNY and SVGAGI (reference sequence). The CDR3 sequence is 13 residues long. V lost 3 bases to trimming and J lost 3 bases, with 9 bases between them. The CDR3: CASSYTGNYEQYF. CDR3 sequence (DNA): TGTGCCAGCAGTTATACGGGGAACTACGAGCAGTACTTC.

This clonotype was detected only a few times. The chain recombines TRBV5-6 with TRBJ1-1; no firm D call. V lost 1 base to trimming and J lost 1 base, with 5 bases between them. The CDR3 sequence is 13 residues long. CDR1 SGHDT and CDR2 YYEEEE come from the germline V gene. The CDR3 region has the DNA TGTGCCAGCAGCTTGCGGGCGAACACTGAAGCTTTCTTT. Translating gives CASSLRANTEAFF.

The chain uses TRBV7-6 and TRBJ2-7; 10 positions agree with TRBD2. Germline CDR1 and CDR2: SGHVS and FNYEAQ. The length of the CDR3 is 17 residues. V trimming: 0 bases; J trimming: 4 bases; junction bases outside the gene matches: 9. CDR3 sequence: CASSLASWTSGQYEQYF. The CDR3, as DNA: TGTGCCAGCAGCTTAGCGTCGTGGACTAGCGGACAGTACGAGCAGTACTTC. Full variable domain (remainder filled in from reference TRBV7-6 and TRBJ2-7): GAGVSQSPRYKVTKRGQDVALRCDPISGHVSLYWYRQALGQGPEFLTYFNYEAQQDKSGLPNDRFSAERPEGSISTLTIQRTEQRDSAMYRCASSLASWTSGQYEQYFGPGTRLTVT.

The gene calls are TRBV12-3 or TRBV12-4 and TRBJ2-5; TRBD1 agrees at 9 bases. J gave up 4 bases and V 6 bases, and 12 bases lay outside the gene matches. The CDR3 extends over 16 amino acids. CDR3 in DNA: TGTGCCAGCAGCTCCCAATGGACAGGGGCGACAGAGACCCAGTACTTC. This codes for CASSSQWTGATETQYF.

This clonotype was recorded many times. V gene TRBV5-1 combines with J gene TRBJ2-7; TRBD2 matches 7 bases. CDR1 and CDR2 (germline): SGHRS, YFSETQ. The CDR3 is made up of 19 amino acids. Trimming at V came to 4 bases and at J to 1 base, leaving 20 bases not matched to a gene. The chain's CDR3 is CASSITMASGSVQSYEQYF. CDR3 nucleotides: TGCGCCAGCAGCATTACGATGGCTAGCGGTTCGGTCCAGTCCTACGAGCAGTACTTC.